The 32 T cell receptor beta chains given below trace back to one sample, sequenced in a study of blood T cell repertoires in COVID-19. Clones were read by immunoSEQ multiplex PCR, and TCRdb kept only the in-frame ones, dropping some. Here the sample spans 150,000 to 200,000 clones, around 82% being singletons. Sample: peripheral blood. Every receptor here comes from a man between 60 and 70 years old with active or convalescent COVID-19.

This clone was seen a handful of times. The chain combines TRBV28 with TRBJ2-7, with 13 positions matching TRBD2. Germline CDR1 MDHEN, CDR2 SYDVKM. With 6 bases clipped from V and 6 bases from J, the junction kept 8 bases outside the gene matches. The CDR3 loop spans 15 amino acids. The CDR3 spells CASRTGTSGNPEQYF. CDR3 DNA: TGTGCCAGCAGGACCGGGACTAGCGGGAACCCCGAGCAGTACTTC.

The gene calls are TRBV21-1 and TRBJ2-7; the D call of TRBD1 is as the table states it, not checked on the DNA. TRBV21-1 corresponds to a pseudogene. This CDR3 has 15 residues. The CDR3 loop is CASSTSGTGTSGQYF. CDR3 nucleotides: TGTGCCAGCAGCACTTCCGGGACAGGGACCTCCGGGCAGTACTTC.

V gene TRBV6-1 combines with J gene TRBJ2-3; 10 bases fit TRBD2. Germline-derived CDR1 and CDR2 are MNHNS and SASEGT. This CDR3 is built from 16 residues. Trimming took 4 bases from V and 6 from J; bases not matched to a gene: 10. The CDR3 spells CASSVPAAGGLDTQYF. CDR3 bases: TGTGCCAGCAGTGTCCCAGCAGCGGGAGGGTTGGATACGCAGTATTTT.

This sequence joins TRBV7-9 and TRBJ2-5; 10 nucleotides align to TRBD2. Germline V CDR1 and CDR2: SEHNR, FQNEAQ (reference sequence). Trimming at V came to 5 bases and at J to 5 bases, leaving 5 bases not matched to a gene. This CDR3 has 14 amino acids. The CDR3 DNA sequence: TGTGCCAGCAGCCAGCGGGGGGGCGAGGAGACCCAGTACTTC. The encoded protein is CASSQRGGEETQYF.

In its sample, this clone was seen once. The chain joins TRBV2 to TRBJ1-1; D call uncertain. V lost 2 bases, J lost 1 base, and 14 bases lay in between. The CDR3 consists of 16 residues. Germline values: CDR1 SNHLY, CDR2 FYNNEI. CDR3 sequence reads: CASSEPPRWANTEAFF. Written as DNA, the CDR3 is TGTGCCAGCAGTGAACCCCCCCGTTGGGCGAACACTGAAGCTTTCTTT.

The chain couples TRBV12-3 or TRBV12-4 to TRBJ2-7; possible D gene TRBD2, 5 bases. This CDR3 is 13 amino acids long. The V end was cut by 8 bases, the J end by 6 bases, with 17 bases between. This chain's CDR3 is CASGLASVGEQYF. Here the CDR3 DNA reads TGTGCCAGCGGGTTAGCGTCGGTTGGCGAGCAGTACTTC.

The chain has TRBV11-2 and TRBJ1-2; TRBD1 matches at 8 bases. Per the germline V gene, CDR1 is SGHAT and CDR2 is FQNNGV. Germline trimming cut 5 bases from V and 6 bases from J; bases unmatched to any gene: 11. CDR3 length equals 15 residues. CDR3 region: CASSPRRTGRHGYTF. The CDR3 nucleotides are TGTGCCAGCAGCCCACGAAGGACAGGGAGGCATGGCTACACCTTC.

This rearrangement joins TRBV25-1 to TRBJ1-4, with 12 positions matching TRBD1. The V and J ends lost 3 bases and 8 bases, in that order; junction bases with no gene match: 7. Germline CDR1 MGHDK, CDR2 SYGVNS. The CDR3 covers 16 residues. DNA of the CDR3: TGTGCCAGCAGTGATGGGGACAGGGGGCTTGGGGAAAAACTGTTTTTT. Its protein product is CASSDGDRGLGEKLFF.

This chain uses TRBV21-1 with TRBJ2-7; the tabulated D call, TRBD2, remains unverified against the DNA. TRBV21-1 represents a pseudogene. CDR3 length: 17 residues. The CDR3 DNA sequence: TGTGCCAGCAGTCCGTCCTCGGGACTAGCGGGGGTATACGAGCAGTACTTC. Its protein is CASSPSSGLAGVYEQYF.

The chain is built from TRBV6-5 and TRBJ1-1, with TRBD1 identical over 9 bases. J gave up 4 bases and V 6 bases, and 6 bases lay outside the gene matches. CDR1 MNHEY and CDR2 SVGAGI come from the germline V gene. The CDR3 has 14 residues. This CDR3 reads CASRPDRGTTEAFF. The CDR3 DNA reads TGTGCCAGCAGACCCGACAGGGGGACCACTGAAGCTTTCTTT.

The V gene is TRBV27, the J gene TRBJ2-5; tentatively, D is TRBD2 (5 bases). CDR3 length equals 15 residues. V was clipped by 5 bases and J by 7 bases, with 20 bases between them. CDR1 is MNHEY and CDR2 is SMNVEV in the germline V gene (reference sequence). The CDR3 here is CASSPRTVTKVTQYF. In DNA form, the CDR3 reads TGTGCCAGCAGTCCCCGGACTGTGACAAAGGTGACCCAGTACTTC.

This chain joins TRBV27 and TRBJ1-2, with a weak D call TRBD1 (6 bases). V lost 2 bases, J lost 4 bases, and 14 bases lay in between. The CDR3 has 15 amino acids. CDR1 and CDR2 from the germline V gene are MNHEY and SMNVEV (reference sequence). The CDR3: CASSLKQGKFYGYTF. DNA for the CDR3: TGTGCCAGCAGTTTAAAACAGGGAAAGTTCTATGGCTACACCTTC.

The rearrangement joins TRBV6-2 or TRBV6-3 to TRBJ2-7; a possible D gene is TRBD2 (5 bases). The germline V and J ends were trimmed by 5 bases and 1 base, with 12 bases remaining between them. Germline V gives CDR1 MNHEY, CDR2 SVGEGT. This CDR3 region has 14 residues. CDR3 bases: TGTGCCAGCAGTGAGGGAATAGGATCCTACGAGCAGTACTTC. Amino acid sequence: CASSEGIGSYEQYF.

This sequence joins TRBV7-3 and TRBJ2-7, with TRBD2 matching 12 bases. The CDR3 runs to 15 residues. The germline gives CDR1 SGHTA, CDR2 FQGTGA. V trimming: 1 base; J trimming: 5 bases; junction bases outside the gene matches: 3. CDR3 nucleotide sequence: TGTGCCAGCAGCTTAAGACTAGCGGGGGTCCACGAGCAGTACTTC. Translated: CASSLRLAGVHEQYF.

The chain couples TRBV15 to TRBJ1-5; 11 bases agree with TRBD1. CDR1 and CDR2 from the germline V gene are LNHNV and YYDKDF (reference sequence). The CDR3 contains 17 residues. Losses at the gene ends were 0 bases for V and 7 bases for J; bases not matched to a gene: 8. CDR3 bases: TGTGCCACCAGCAGAGATCGGACAGGGGGCGCCGGACAGCCCCAGCATTTT. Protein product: CATSRDRTGGAGQPQHF.

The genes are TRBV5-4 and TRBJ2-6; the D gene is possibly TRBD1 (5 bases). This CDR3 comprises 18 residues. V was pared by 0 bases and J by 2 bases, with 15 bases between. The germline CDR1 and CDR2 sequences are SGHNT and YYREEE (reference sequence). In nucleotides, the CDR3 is TGTGCCAGCAGCTTGGTAGGGGTTGGGATTGCTGGGGCCAACGTCCTGACTTTC. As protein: CASSLVGVGIAGANVLTF.

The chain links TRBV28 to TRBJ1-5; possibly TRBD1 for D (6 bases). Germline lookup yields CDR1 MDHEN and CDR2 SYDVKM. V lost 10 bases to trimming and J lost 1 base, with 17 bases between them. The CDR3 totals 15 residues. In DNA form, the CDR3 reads TGTGCCATCGGAGGGGGGGGTAGGAGCAATCAGCCCCAGCATTTT. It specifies CAIGGGGRSNQPQHF.

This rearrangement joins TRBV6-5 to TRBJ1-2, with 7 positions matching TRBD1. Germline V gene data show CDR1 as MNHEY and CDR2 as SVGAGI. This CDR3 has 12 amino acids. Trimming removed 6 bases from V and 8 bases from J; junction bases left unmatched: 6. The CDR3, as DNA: TGTGCCAGCAGGACGACAGGGAAAGGCTACACCTTC. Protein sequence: CASRTTGKGYTF.

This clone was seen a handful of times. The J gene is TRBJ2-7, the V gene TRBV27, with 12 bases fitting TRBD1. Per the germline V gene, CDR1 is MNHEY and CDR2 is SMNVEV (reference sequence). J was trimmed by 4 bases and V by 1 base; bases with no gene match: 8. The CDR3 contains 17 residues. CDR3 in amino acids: CASSLLGMGQGAYEQYF. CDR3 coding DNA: TGTGCCAGCAGTTTATTAGGGATGGGACAGGGGGCGTACGAGCAGTACTTC.

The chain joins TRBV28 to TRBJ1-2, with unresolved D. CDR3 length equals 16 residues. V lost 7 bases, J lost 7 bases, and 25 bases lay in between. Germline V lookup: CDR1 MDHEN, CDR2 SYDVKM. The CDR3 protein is CASTRSVTGRVSGYTF. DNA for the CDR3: TGTGCCAGCACCCGTTCTGTCACGGGTAGAGTAAGTGGCTACACCTTC.

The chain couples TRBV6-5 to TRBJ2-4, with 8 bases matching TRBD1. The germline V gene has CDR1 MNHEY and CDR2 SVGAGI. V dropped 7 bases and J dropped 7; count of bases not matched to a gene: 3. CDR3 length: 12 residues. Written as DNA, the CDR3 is TGTGCCAGCACCGGACAGGGTAACATTCAGTACTTC. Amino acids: CASTGQGNIQYF.

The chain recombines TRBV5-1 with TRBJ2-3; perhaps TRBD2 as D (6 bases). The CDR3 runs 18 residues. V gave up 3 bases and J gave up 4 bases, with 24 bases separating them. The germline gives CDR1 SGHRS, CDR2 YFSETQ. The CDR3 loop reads CASSSLRARVAGPDTQYF. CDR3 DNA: TGCGCCAGCAGCTCCCTGAGGGCTCGAGTTGCGGGACCAGATACGCAGTATTTT. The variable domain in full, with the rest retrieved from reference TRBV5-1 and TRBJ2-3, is KAGVTQTPRYLIKTRGQQVTLSCSPISGHRSVSWYQQTPGQGLQFLFEYFSETQRNKGNFPGRFSGRQFSNSRSEMNVSTLELGDSALYLCASSSLRARVAGPDTQYFGPGTRLTVL.

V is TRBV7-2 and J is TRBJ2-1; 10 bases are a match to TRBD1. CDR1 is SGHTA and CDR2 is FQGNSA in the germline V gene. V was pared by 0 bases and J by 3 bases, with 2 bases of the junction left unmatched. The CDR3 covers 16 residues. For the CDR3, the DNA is TGTGCCAGCAGCTTAGCCGGACAGGGGGGCTACAATGAGCAGTTCTTC. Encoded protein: CASSLAGQGGYNEQFF.

CDR3 in amino acids: CAISESRAGHYNSPLHF. The CDR3 DNA reads TGTGCCATCAGTGAGTCGAGGGCGGGCCACTATAATTCACCCCTCCACTTT. The rearrangement links TRBV10-3 to TRBJ1-6, with no clear D. The CDR3 length is 17 residues. The germline V gene has CDR1 ENHRY and CDR2 SYGVKD. V gave up 0 bases and J gave up 3 bases, with 12 bases separating them.

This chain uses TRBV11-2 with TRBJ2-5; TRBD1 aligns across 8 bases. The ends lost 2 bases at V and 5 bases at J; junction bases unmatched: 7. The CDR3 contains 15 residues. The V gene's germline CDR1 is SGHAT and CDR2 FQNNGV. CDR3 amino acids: CASSLRQGMGETQYF. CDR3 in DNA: TGTGCCAGCAGCTTACGACAGGGGATGGGGGAGACCCAGTACTTC. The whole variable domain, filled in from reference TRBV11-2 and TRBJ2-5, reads EAGVAQSPRYKIIEKRQSVAFWCNPISGHATLYWYQQILGQGPKLLIQFQNNGVVDDSQLPKDRFSAERLKGVDSTLKIQPAKLEDSAVYLCASSLRQGMGETQYFGPGTRLLVL.

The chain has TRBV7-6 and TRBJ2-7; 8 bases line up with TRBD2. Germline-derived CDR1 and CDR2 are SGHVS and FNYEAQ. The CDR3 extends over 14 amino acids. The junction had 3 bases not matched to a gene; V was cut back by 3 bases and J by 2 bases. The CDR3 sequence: CASSFGAGAYEQYF. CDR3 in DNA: TGTGCCAGCAGCTTCGGAGCGGGGGCCTACGAGCAGTACTTC.

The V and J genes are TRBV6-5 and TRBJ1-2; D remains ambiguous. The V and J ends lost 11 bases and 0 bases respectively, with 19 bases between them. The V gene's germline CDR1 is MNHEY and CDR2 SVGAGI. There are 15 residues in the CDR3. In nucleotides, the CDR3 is TGTGCCGTACAATCGGGTGGAGGGTCTAACTATGGCTACACCTTC. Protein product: CAVQSGGGSNYGYTF.

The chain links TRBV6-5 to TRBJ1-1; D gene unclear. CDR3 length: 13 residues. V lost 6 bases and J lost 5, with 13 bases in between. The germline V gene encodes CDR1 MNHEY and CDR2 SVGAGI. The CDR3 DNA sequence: TGTGCCAGCAGGGGGAGTGTGGGGACTGAAGCTTTCTTT. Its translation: CASRGSVGTEAFF.

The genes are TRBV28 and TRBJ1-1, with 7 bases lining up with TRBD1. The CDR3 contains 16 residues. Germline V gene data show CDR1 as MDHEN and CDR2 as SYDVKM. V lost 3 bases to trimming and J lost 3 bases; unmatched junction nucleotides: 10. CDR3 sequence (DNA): TGTGCCAGCAGTTTTTCCGACCGACAGGGCTACACTGAAGCTTTCTTT. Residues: CASSFSDRQGYTEAFF.

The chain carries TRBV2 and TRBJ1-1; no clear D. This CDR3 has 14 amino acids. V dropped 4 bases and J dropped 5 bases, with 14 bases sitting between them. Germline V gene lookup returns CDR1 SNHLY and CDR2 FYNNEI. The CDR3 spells CASSGQAGRTEAFF. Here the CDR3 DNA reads TGTGCCAGCAGTGGTCAGGCGGGCCGGACTGAAGCTTTCTTT.

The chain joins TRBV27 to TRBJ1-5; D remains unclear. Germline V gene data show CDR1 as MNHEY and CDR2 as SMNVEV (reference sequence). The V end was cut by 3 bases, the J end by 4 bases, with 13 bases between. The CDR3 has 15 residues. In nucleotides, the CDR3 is TGTGCCAGCAGTTTCGGGCGGGAAGGAAATCAGCCCCAGCATTTT. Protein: CASSFGREGNQPQHF.

CDR3 amino acids: CASSLDSGLAGGSGELFF. CDR3 coding DNA: TGCGCCAGCAGCTTGGATTCAGGACTAGCGGGAGGATCCGGGGAGCTGTTTTTT. The chain joins TRBV5-1 to TRBJ2-2; 14 positions match TRBD2. The length of the CDR3 is 18 residues. Trimming removed 0 bases from V and 6 bases from J; junction bases left unmatched: 7. Germline V CDR1 and CDR2: SGHRS, YFSETQ.